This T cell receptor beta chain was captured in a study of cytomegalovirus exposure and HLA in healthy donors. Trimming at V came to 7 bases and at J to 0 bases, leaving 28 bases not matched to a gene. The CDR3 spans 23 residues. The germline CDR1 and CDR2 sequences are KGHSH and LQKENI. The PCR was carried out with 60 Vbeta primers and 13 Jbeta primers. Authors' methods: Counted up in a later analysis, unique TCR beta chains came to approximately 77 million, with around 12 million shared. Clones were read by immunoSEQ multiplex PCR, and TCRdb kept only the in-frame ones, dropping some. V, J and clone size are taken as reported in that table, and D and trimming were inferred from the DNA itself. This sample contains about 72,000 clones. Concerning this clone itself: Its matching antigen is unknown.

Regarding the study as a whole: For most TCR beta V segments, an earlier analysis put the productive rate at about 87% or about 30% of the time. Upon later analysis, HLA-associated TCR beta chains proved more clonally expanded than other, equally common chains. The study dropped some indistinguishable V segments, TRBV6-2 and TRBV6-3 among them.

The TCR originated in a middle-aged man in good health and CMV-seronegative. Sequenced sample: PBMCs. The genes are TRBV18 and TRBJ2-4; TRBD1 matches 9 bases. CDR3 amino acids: CASCTIRGQGPERDTIAKNIQYF. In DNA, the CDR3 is TGTGCCAGCTGTACCATTCGCGGACAGGGGCCCGAAAGAGACACAATAGCCAAAAACATTCAGTACTTC. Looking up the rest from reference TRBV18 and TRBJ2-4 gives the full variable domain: NAGVMQNPRHLVRRRGQEARLRCSPMKGHSHVYWYRQLPEEGLKFMVYLQKENIIDESGMPKERFSAEFPKEGPSILRIQQVVRGDSAAYFCASCTIRGQGPERDTIAKNIQYFGAGTRLSVL.